These T cell receptor beta chains were read from a single sample in a study of T cell responses to AZD1222 COVID-19 vaccine. Profiled with immunoSEQ multiplex PCR; TCRdb holds only in-frame clones, not every one. The sample includes around 140,000 clones, over 75% of them seen just once. The sequencing used peripheral blood, collected 28 days after the second dose of the MenACWY control vaccine. The receptors derive from an adult who received the MenACWY meningococcal vaccine as a control. Each CDR3 is given with its conserved first and last residue. A D gene is named only where the DNA matches it firmly. Size values are once, few and many counts, or a class for expanded clones, and some rows have none.

V	J	size	D	CDR3	DNA
TRBV4-1	TRBJ1-2	NA	NA	CASSRGLDGYTF	TGCGCCAGCAGCCGGGGGTTGGATGGCTACACCTTC
TRBV27	TRBJ1-6	NA	NA	CASSTTFSPLHF	TGTGCCAGCAGTACTACATTCTCACCCCTCCACTTT
TRBV7-3	TRBJ2-7	NA	TRBD1	CASSKTGGSVEQYF	TGTGCCAGCAGCAAGACAGGGGGTTCGGTCGAGCAGTACTTC
TRBV7-9	TRBJ2-5	NA	NA	CASSLGGGQETQYF	TGTGCCAGCAGCTTAGGGGGCGGGCAGGAGACCCAGTACTTC
TRBV3-1/TRBV3-2	TRBJ1-6	NA	TRBD1	CASRPPGQYNSPLHF	TGTGCCAGCAGGCCCCCGGGACAGTATAATTCACCCCTCCACTTT
TRBV2	TRBJ1-4	once	NA	CASSETLSTNEKLFF	TGTGCCAGCAGTGAGACACTATCAACTAATGAAAAACTGTTTTTT
TRBV27	TRBJ2-7	NA	NA	CASSLRRAFSYEQYF	TGTGCCAGCAGTTTGCGCAGAGCCTTCTCCTACGAGCAGTACTTC
TRBV6-5	TRBJ2-1	once	TRBD2	CASRTGLAGAGEQFF	TGTGCCAGCAGAACGGGACTAGCGGGGGCGGGTGAGCAGTTCTTC
TRBV28	TRBJ2-7	NA	TRBD1	CASSSPGQYYEQYF	TGTGCCAGCAGTTCTCCGGGACAGTACTACGAGCAGTACTTC
TRBV5-4	TRBJ2-5	NA	NA	CASGTNPETQYF	TGTGCCAGCGGAACTAACCCGGAGACCCAGTACTTC
TRBV6-5	TRBJ2-5	NA	TRBD1	CASTRQGGKTQYF	TGTGCCAGCACCAGACAGGGGGGAAAGACCCAGTACTTC
TRBV9	TRBJ2-2	once	TRBD2	CASSPLAANTGELFF	TGTGCCAGCAGCCCGCTAGCGGCTAACACCGGGGAGCTGTTTTTT
TRBV5-1	TRBJ1-2	few	NA	CASSRTADGYTF	TGCGCCAGCAGCAGGACTGCTGATGGCTACACCTTC
TRBV9	TRBJ1-1	NA	NA	CASSVGGASNTEAFF	TGTGCCAGCAGCGTAGGGGGGGCGAGTAACACTGAAGCTTTCTTT
TRBV7-2	TRBJ2-2	NA	TRBD2	CASSLLGTRKNTGELFF	TGTGCCAGCAGCTTATTGGGGACTAGGAAGAACACCGGGGAGCTGTTTTTT
TRBV29-1	TRBJ2-7	NA	NA	CSVEEGQAQHF	TGCAGCGTTGAAGAGGGGCAGGCTCAGCACTTC
TRBV19	TRBJ1-3	NA	NA	CASKRDTIYF	TGTGCCAGTAAACGTGACACCATATATTTT
TRBV7-6	TRBJ1-3	NA	NA	CASSSPTETGNTIYF	TGTGCCAGCAGCTCGCCGACTGAGACTGGAAACACCATATATTTT
TRBV19	TRBJ2-2	NA	NA	CATEAYTGELFF	TGTGCCACCGAGGCGTACACCGGGGAGCTGTTTTTT
TRBV30	TRBJ1-1	NA	NA	CAWSTTVGAFF	TGTGCCTGGAGTACGACAGTAGGAGCTTTCTTT
TRBV21-1	TRBJ2-5	NA	NA	CAPEGHGETQYF	TGTGCCCCCGAGGGGCATGGAGAGACCCAGTACTTC
TRBV30	TRBJ2-7	NA	TRBD2	CAWKGIAGGPGQYF	TGTGCCTGGAAAGGTATAGCGGGGGGACCGGGGCAGTACTTC
TRBV11-2	TRBJ1-5	NA	NA	CASSFPNQPQHF	TGTGCCAGCAGCTTCCCCAACCAGCCCCAGCATTTT
TRBV11-2	TRBJ2-7	NA	NA	CASSPGPTLSSYEQYF	TGTGCCAGCAGCCCTGGACCGACCCTCAGCTCCTACGAGCAGTACTTC
TRBV7-9	TRBJ1-2	NA	TRBD1	CASSLDTPGQGFYGYTF	TGTGCCAGCAGCTTAGACACACCCGGACAGGGGTTTTATGGCTACACCTTC
TRBV6-5	TRBJ1-1	NA	NA	CASSLRFGAEAFF	TGTGCCAGCAGTTTAAGATTTGGGGCTGAAGCTTTCTTT
TRBV15	TRBJ1-2	NA	NA	CATSNGGAVRGYTF	TGTGCCACCAGCAATGGGGGGGCAGTAAGGGGCTACACCTTC
TRBV7-9	TRBJ1-2	NA	NA	CASSEGPGRDGYTF	TGTGCCAGCAGCGAAGGTCCGGGGCGGGACGGCTACACCTTC
TRBV6-5	TRBJ1-1	NA	NA	CASSLDPQGTEAFF	TGTGCCAGCAGTTTGGACCCGCAAGGCACTGAAGCTTTCTTT
TRBV9	TRBJ2-5	NA	NA	CASSVTSLQETQYF	TGTGCCAGCAGCGTCACAAGCTTACAAGAGACCCAGTACTTC
TRBV7-9	TRBJ2-2	NA	NA	CASSQGTYTGELFF	TGTGCCAGCAGCCAAGGGACGTACACCGGGGAGCTGTTTTTT
TRBV24-1	TRBJ2-5	NA	TRBD2	CATSDSGREAQETQYF	TGTGCCACCAGTGATTCCGGCCGGGAGGCACAAGAGACCCAGTACTTC
TRBV7-9	TRBJ1-4	NA	TRBD1	CASSLLRGQGREKLFF	TGTGCCAGCAGCTTATTGAGGGGACAGGGGCGCGAAAAACTGTTTTTT